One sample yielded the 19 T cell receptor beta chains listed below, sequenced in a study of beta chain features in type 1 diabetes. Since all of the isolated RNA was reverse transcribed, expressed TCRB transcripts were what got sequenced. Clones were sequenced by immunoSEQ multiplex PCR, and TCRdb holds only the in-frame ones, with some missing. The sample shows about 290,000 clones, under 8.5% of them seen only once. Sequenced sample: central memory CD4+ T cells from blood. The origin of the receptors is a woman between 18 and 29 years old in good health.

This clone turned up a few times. CDR3 residues: CACAEGETQYF. The CDR3 coding sequence is TGTGCCTGCGCCGAAGGGGAAACGCAGTATTTT. This sequence joins TRBV30 and TRBJ2-3, with D possibly TRBD1 on 5 matching bases. CDR3 length: 11 amino acids. With 6 bases removed from V and 9 bases from J, the gap between germline ends came to 13 bases. Germline V lookup: CDR1 GTSNPN, CDR2 SVGIG (reference sequence).

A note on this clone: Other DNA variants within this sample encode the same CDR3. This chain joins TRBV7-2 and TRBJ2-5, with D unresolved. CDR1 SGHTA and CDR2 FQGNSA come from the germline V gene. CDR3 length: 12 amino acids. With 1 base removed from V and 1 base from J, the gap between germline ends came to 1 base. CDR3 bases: TGTGCCAGCAGCTTAGTCCAAGAGACCCAGTACTTC. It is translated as CASSLVQETQYF. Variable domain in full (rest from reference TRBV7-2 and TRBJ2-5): GAGVSQSPSNKVTEKGKDVELRCDPISGHTALYWYRQSLGQGLEFLIYFQGNSAPDKSGLPSDRFSAERTGGSVSTLTIQRTQQEDSAVYLCASSLVQETQYFGPGTRLLVL.

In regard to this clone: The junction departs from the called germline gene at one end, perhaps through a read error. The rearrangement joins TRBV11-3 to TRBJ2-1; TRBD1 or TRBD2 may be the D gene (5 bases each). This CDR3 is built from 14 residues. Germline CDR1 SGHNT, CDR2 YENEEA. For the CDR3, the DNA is TGTGCCAGCAGCTTAGGGGACCAGTACATTGAGCAGTTCTTC. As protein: CASSLGDQYIEQFF.

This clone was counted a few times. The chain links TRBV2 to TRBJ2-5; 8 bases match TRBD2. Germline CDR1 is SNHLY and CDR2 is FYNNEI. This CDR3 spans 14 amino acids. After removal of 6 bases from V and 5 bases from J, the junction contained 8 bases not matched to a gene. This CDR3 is CASSPGLARETQYF. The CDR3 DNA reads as TGTGCCAGCAGCCCCGGACTAGCACGCGAGACCCAGTACTTC.

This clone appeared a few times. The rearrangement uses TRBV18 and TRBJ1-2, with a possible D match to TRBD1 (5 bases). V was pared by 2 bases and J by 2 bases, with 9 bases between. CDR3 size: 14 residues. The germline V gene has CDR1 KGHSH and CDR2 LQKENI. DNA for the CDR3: TGTGCCAGCTCACCATCAAGGGGCAACTATGGCTACACCTTC. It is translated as CASSPSRGNYGYTF. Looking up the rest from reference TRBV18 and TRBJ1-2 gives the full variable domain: NAGVMQNPRHLVRRRGQEARLRCSPMKGHSHVYWYRQLPEEGLKFMVYLQKENIIDESGMPKERFSAEFPKEGPSILRIQQVVRGDSAAYFCASSPSRGNYGYTFGSGTRLTVV.

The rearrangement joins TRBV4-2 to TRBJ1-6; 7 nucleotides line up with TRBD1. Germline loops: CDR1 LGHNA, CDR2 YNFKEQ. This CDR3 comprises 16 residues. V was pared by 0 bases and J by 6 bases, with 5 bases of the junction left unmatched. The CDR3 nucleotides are TGTGCCAGCAGCCAAGATGAGGGGGCACGTAATTCACCCCTCCACTTT. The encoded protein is CASSQDEGARNSPLHF.

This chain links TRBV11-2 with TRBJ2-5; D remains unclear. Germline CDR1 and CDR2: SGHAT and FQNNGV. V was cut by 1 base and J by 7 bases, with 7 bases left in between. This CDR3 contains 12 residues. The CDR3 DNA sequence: TGTGCCAGCAGCTTAGTTGGCTGGACCCAGTACTTC. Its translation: CASSLVGWTQYF.

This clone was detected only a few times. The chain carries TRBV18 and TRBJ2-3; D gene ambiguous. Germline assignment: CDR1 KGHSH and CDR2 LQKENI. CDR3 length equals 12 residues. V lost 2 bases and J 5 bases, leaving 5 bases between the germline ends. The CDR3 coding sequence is TGTGCCAGCTCACCAAAGGGAGATACGCAGTATTTT. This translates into CASSPKGDTQYF.

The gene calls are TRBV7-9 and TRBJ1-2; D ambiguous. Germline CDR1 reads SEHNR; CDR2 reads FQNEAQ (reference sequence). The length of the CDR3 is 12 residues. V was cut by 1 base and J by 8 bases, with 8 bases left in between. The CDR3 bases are TGTGCCAGCAGCTTAGTTCCGGGAGGCTACACCTTC. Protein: CASSLVPGGYTF.

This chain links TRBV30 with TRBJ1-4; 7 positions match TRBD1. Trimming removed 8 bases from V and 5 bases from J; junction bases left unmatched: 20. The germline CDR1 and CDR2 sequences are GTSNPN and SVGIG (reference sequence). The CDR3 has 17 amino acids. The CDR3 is CATDRDRGFGMNEKLFF. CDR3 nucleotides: TGTGCCACCGACAGGGATCGAGGATTTGGGATGAATGAAAAACTGTTTTTT.

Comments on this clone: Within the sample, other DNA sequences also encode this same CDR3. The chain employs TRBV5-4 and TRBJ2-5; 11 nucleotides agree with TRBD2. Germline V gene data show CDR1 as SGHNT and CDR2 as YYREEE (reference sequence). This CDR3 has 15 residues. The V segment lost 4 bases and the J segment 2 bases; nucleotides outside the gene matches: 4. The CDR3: CASSLLAGGQETQYF. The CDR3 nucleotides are TGTGCCAGCAGCCTTCTAGCGGGAGGTCAAGAGACCCAGTACTTC.

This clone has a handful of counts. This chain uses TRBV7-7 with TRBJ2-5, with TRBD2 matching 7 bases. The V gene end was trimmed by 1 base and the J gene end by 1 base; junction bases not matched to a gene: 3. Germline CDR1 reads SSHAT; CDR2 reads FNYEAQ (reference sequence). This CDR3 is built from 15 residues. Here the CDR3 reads CASSLVRGSQETQYF. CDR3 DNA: TGTGCCAGCAGCTTAGTGCGGGGGTCCCAAGAGACCCAGTACTTC.

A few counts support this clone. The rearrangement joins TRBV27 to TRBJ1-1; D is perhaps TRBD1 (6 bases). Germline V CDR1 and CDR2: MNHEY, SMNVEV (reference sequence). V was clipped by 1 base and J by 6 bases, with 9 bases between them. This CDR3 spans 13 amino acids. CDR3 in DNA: TGTGCCAGCAGTTTATATGGGGGCCCTGAAGCTTTCTTT. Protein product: CASSLYGGPEAFF.

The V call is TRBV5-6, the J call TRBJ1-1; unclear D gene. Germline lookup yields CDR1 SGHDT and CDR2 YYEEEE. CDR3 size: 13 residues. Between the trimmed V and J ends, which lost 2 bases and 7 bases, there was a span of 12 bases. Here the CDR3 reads CASSFPAQVEAFF. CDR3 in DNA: TGTGCCAGCAGCTTTCCAGCTCAGGTTGAAGCTTTCTTT.

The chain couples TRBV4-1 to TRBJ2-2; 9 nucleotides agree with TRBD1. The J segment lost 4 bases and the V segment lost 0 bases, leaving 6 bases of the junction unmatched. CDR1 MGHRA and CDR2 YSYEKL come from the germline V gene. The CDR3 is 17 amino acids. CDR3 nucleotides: TGCGCCAGCAGCCAAGATCGGGACAGGGCTTCCACCGGGGAGCTGTTTTTT. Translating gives CASSQDRDRASTGELFF.

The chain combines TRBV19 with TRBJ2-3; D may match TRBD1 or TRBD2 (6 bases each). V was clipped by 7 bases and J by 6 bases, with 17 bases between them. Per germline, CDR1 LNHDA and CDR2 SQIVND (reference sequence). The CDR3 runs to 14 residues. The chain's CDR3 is CASKEGVYVDTQYF. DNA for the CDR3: TGTGCCAGTAAGGAGGGGGTCTATGTTGATACGCAGTATTTT. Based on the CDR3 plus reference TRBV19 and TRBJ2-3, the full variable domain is DGGITQSPKYLFRKEGQNVTLSCEQNLNHDAMYWYRQDPGQGLRLIYYSQIVNDFQKGDIAEGYSVSREKKESFPLTVTSAQKNPTAFYLCASKEGVYVDTQYFGPGTRLTVL.

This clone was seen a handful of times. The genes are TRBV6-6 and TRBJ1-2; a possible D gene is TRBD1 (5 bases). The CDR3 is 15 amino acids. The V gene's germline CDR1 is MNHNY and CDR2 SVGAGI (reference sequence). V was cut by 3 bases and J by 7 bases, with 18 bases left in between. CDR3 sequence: CASSYGAEGRRGYTF. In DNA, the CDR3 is TGTGCCAGCAGTTATGGGGCGGAGGGGAGACGTGGCTACACCTTC.

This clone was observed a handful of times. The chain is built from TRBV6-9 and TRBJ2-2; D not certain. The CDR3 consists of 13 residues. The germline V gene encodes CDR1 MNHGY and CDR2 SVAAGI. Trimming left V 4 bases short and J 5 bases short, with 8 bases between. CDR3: CASSFSVTGELFF. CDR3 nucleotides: TGTGCCAGCAGTTTCAGCGTGACCGGGGAGCTGTTTTTT.

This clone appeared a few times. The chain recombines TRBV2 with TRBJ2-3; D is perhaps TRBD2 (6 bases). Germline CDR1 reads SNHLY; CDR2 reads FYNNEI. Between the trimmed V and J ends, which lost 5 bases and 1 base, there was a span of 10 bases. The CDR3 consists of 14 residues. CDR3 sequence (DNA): TGTGCCAGCAGTCGGGAGCTCCGCACAGATACGCAGTATTTT. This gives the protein CASSRELRTDTQYF.